These T cell receptor beta chains were read from a single sample in a study of PD-1 blockade in classical Hodgkin lymphoma. Sequencing was performed with immunoSEQ multiplex PCR; in TCRdb, only in-frame clones are kept and a portion is missing. This sample has about 61,000 clones, with 80% to 90% found just once. Source: peripheral blood mononuclear cells (PBMCs), taken at baseline. The receptors were sampled from a human donor with classical Hodgkin lymphoma. The CDR3 runs from the conserved cysteine through the conserved F or W. Fields, in order: CDR3 length, V gene, CDR3 protein.

13	TRBV6-6	CASSLVENTEAFF
12	TRBV28	CASSPLGGAQYF
14	TRBV11-3	CASSLGDGTYEQYF
19	TRBV6-1	CASSERQPPVRIGQETQYF
14	TRBV5-4	CASSLRDHTYEQYF
15	TRBV4-1	CASSQREQGFYEQYF
15	TRBV4-1	CASSQPRSVPYEQYF
13	TRBV5-6	CASSSTGYGEQFF
12	TRBV5-1	CASSLPGREQFF
16	TRBV10-3	CAIGGSGTDSTDTQYF
15	TRBV5-1	CASSYGTSGTGEQYF
12	TRBV11-3	CASSSGPGEQFF
13	TRBV7-9	CASSVATGTEAFF
15	TRBV5-4	CASSPRDRANYGYTF
13	TRBV6-5	CASSPLRGHEQYF
13	TRBV2	CASSEGGTYEQYF
16	TRBV5-1	CASTPGTDNWGDGYTF
14	TRBV6-1	CATSDGVSGNTIYF
15	TRBV9	CASSVNRGRVYGYTF
13	TRBV6-1	CASTRAEDQPQHF
13	TRBV7-9	CASSPDWNTEAFF
14	TRBV5-1	CASSLGQGAYPQYF
17	TRBV5-4	CASSTGLAGGSGGELFF
15	TRBV2	CASSGRGGVTGELFF
11	TRBV15	CATGRNYGYTF
16	TRBV6-1	CASSEIPRQGDQPQHF
16	TRBV7-9	CASSSGISTNTNEQFF
12	TRBV4-1	CASSPLSGELFF
17	TRBV27	CASSHRQVVSYNSPLHF
14	TRBV6-6	CASSYQGTGNTIYF
13	TRBV30	CAWTTGDVYGYTF
16	TRBV30	CAWSVQTAFMNTEAFF
15	TRBV29-1	CSVEDRVGENYGYTF
12	TRBV28	CASLSRTNEQFF
13	TRBV7-2	CASSLVYQETQYF
17	TRBV18	CASSRTLTGYANTEAFF
15	TRBV5-1	CASSLGTGYRSEQYF
15	TRBV2	CASSERDPYIEPQHF
15	TRBV7-2	CASSKDSANTGELFF
14	TRBV6-5	CASSHPGTSSEAFF
14	TRBV15	CATSPDRGNQPQHF
17	TRBV14	CASSLSPGTGYIDEQFF
17	TRBV21-1	CASSKRGTGDIGGELFF
13	TRBV21-1	CASTAGQVNTIYF
15	TRBV11-2	CASSLSQTFNEKLFF
15	TRBV4-1	CASSQVQNTNYGYTF
12	TRBV9	CASSVLAGRVYF
14	TRBV29-1	CSVELRQGTGELFF
13	TRBV7-9	CASSFGGETEAFF
15	TRBV2	CASRLGQFTYNEQFF
11	TRBV7-9	CASSPTGELFF
15	TRBV7-2	CASSLAGGLTYEQYF
14	TRBV5-6	CASTWGPGAGELFF
18	TRBV11-2	CASSLGGEGGTFNSPLHF
13	TRBV15	CATGTASDSPLHF
17	TRBV5-6	CASSPGDRRLANYGYTF
15	TRBV7-2	CASSFGQASGNTIYF
14	TRBV9	CASSGGVLHNEQFF
15	TRBV5-5	CASSLRGAVEETQYF